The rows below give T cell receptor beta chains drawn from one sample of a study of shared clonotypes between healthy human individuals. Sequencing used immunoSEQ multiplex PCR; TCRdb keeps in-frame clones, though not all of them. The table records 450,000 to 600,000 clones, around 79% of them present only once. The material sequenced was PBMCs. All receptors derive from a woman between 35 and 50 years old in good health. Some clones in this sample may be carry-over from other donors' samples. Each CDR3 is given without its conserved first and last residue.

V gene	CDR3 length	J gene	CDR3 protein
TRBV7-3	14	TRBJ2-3	ASSPSKAGGADTQY
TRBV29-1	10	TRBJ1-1	SVAWGDTEAF
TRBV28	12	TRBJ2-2	ASKSSSESGELF
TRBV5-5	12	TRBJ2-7	ASSSGTGTHEQY
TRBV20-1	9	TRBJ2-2	SASSTGELF
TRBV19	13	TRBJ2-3	ASSRRDPSTDTQY
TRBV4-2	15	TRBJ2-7	ASSQDVGGGAQREQY
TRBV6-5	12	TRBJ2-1	ASSRTSGGGEQF
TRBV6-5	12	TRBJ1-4	ASSYKGVGEKLF
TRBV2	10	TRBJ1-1	ASKQTNTEAF